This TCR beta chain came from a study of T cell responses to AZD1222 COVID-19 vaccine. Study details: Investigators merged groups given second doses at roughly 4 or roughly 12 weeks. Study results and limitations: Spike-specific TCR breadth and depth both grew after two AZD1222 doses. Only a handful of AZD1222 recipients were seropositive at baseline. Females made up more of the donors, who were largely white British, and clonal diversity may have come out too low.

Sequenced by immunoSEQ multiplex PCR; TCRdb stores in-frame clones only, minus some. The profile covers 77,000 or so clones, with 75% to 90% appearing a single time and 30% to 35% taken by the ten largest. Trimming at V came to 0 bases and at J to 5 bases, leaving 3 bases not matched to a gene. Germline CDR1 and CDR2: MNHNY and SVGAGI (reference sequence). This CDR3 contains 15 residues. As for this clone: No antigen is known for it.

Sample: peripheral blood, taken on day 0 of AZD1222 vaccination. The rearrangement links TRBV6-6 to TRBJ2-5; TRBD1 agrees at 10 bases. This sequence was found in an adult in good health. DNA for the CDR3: TGTGCCAGCAGTTACTCGACAGGGGGCTGGGAGACCCAGTACTTC. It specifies CASSYSTGGWETQYF.